The next 29 T cell receptor beta chains were all read from a single sample in a study of T cell repertoires in cytomegalovirus infection. What these receptors recognize is not known. Via MiXCR, TCRdb re-called the reads, giving one row per CDR3 protein. This sample yields approximately 300,000 distinct CDR3 sequences, of which roughly 25% are seen a single time; more than 10% belongs to the top ten. The specimen was cultured PBMCs, collected from culture after CMV antigen stimulation. The receptors originated from a human donor in good health (CMV status not recorded). Some clones in this sample may be carry-over from other donors' samples.

This clonotype was picked up a small number of times. The chain couples TRBV7-6 to TRBJ1-2; possible D gene TRBD1, 6 bases. Germline V gene sequence: CDR1 SGHVS, CDR2 FNYEAQ. Trimming shortened V by 6 bases and J by 6 bases, and 14 bases separated the two germline ends. The CDR3 runs 13 residues. This CDR3 is CASRPRGGDGYTF. CDR3 sequence (DNA): TGTGCCAGCAGACCCCGGGGGGGCGATGGCTACACCTTC.

This clonotype was detected many times. This rearrangement joins TRBV7-2 to TRBJ1-1; maybe TRBD1 (5 bases). The germline CDR1 and CDR2 sequences are SGHTA and FQGNSA. The V gene lost 5 bases and the J gene lost 0 bases, with 22 bases spanning the gap. CDR3 length: 18 residues. CDR3 residues: CASSITLTEFYMNTEAFF. The DNA of the CDR3 is TGTGCCAGCAGCATAACATTGACAGAGTTTTACATGAACACTGAAGCTTTCTTT.

In this sample, this clonotype turned up many times. At one of its ends the junction is not consistent with the germline gene, which may arise from a read error. The J gene is TRBJ1-4, the V gene TRBV7-7; no clear D gene. Germline CDR1 and CDR2: SSHAT and FNYEAQ (reference sequence). This CDR3 spans 15 amino acids. In DNA form, the CDR3 reads TGTGCTAGCAGCTCCACGGACGGTTTTAATGAAAAACTGTTTTTT. Residues: CASSSTDGFNEKLFF. Together with reference TRBV7-7 and TRBJ1-4, the CDR3 gives the full variable domain: GAGVSQSPRYKVTKRGQDVTLRCDPISSHATLYWYQQALGQGPEFLTYFNYEAQPDKSGLPSDRFSAERPEGSISTLTIQRTEQRDSAMYRCASSSTDGFNEKLFFGSGTQLSVL.

Concerning this clonotype: At one boundary the junction diverges from the germline segment, which might be a read error. The chain joins TRBV6-6 to TRBJ2-2, with TRBD2 as a possible D gene (5 bases). The length of the CDR3 is 13 residues. Germline CDR1 is MNHNY and CDR2 is SVGAGI (reference sequence). The CDR3 nucleotides read TGTGCCAGCTCGGACGCGAACACCGGGGAGCTGGTTTTT. Protein sequence: CASSDANTGELVF.

The rearrangement links TRBV20-1 to TRBJ1-5, with TRBD1 matching 9 bases. The V gene's germline CDR1 is DFQATT and CDR2 SNEGSKA (reference sequence). V dropped 0 bases and J dropped 2; count of bases not matched to a gene: 2. CDR3 length equals 15 residues. CDR3 nucleotide sequence: TGCAGTGCTAGAGAGGGGACAGGGCGCAATCAGCCCCAGCATTTT. Translation gives CSAREGTGRNQPQHF.

This chain connects TRBV7-9 to TRBJ1-4, with D possibly TRBD1 on 5 matching bases. V lost 5 bases, J lost 8 bases, and 15 bases lay in between. In germline, CDR1 is SEHNR, CDR2 FQNEAQ (reference sequence). CDR3 length: 14 residues. CDR3 region: CASSPALGDEKLFF. The DNA of the CDR3 is TGTGCCAGCAGCCCGGCACTCGGGGACGAAAAACTGTTTTTT.

The CDR3 region has the DNA TGTGCCAGTAGTCCGGGGGGAGGTTTTAATGAAAAACTGTTTTTT. Protein sequence: CASSPGGGFNEKLFF. The genes are TRBV19 and TRBJ1-4; D possibly corresponds to TRBD1 (5 bases). Trimming pared 5 bases from V and 4 bases from J, leaving 14 bases between. Germline V gene lookup returns CDR1 LNHDA and CDR2 SQIVND (reference sequence). The CDR3 loop spans 15 amino acids.

This clonotype was counted a few times. The chain uses TRBV4-1 and TRBJ2-1, with D possibly matching TRBD2 (5 bases). There are 15 residues in the CDR3. Germline V lookup: CDR1 MGHRA, CDR2 YSYEKL. V lost 1 base and J lost 5, with 12 bases in between. The CDR3 loop reads CASSQVGGLNNEQFF. The CDR3 bases are TGCGCCAGCAGCCAAGTAGGCGGGCTTAACAATGAGCAGTTCTTC.

This clonotype was seen repeatedly, ten times or more. The chain links TRBV7-2 to TRBJ2-1; 12 nucleotides agree with TRBD2. Germline CDR1 is SGHTA and CDR2 is FQGNSA. The CDR3 sequence is 15 residues long. The trim removed 5 bases at V and 9 bases at J, leaving 8 bases unmatched. This CDR3 is CASSVTSGRNGEQFF. The CDR3 DNA is TGTGCCAGCAGCGTTACTAGCGGGAGGAACGGTGAGCAGTTCTTC.

The chain recombines TRBV6-6 with TRBJ1-1, with D unclear. The V end lost 7 bases, the J end lost 0 bases, and 9 bases lay between the germline ends. The CDR3 runs 13 residues. Germline CDR1 and CDR2: MNHNY and SVGAGI (reference sequence). Here the CDR3 DNA reads TGTGCCAGCAAGGGCCCCATGAACACTGAAGCTTTCTTT. The encoded protein is CASKGPMNTEAFF.

There are many counts of this clonotype. The rearrangement uses TRBV7-6 and TRBJ2-5; 11 positions match TRBD2. Germline-derived CDR1 and CDR2 are SGHVS and FNYEAQ. The length of the CDR3 is 15 residues. V shed 3 bases and J 2 bases; nucleotides not matched to a gene: 2. The CDR3 coding sequence is TGTGCCAGCAGCTTGCGACTAGCGGGACAAGAGACCCAGTACTTC. Residues: CASSLRLAGQETQYF.

The rearrangement links TRBV11-1 to TRBJ2-7; D may be TRBD1 (6 bases). Germline V gene lookup returns CDR1 SGHAT and CDR2 FQDESV (reference sequence). CDR3 length: 15 amino acids. The V and J ends lost 5 bases and 6 bases respectively, with 20 bases between them. CDR3 region: CASSHRTTGGGEQYF. The CDR3 DNA is TGTGCCAGCAGCCATAGAACGACAGGTGGCGGCGAGCAGTACTTC. Full variable domain (rest looked up from reference TRBV11-1 and TRBJ2-7): EAEVAQSPRYKITEKSQAVAFWCDPISGHATLYWYRQILGQGPELLVQFQDESVVDDSQLPKDRFSAERLKGVDSTLKIQPAELGDSAMYLCASSHRTTGGGEQYFGPGTRLTVT.

There are a few counts of this clonotype. This chain links TRBV7-2 with TRBJ2-2; the D is unclear. The ends were cut back, 6 bases at V and 1 base at J, with 12 bases in the middle. Per the germline V gene, CDR1 is SGHTA and CDR2 is FQGNSA. The CDR3 runs 15 residues. The CDR3 spells CASRPTWLNTGELFF. The CDR3 bases are TGTGCCAGCAGACCGACTTGGTTGAACACCGGGGAGCTGTTTTTT.

The CDR3, as DNA: TGCGCCAGCAGCCAAGGTCAGGGGGAGGCCTACGAGCAGTACTTC. Amino acids: CASSQGQGEAYEQYF. V and J are TRBV4-3 and TRBJ2-7; a possible D gene is TRBD1 (7 bases). Germline loops: CDR1 LGHNA, CDR2 YSLEER. This CDR3 has 15 amino acids. Trimming stripped 1 base from V and 2 bases from J, with 12 bases between.

This clonotype has a count of ten or more. The J gene is TRBJ2-5, the V gene TRBV20-1; D is unclear. Germline V gene data show CDR1 as DFQATT and CDR2 as SNEGSKA (reference sequence). The CDR3 length is 15 residues. The germline V and J ends were trimmed by 0 bases and 5 bases, with 16 bases remaining between them. CDR3 nucleotide sequence: TGCAGTGCTAGAGATCGGCGCCCAAGCAGGGAGACCCAGTACTTC. This gives the protein CSARDRRPSRETQYF.

About this clonotype: Compared with germline, one end of the junction differs, possibly owing to a read error. The chain carries TRBV7-2 and TRBJ2-5; 7 positions match TRBD2. Germline values: CDR1 SGHTA, CDR2 FQGNSA. CDR3 length: 15 residues. CDR3 DNA sequence: TGTGCCAGCAGCCCGGTTGAGGGACTACTAGAGACCCAGAACTTC. This encodes CASSPVEGLLETQNF.

This clonotype has only a few counts. J is TRBJ2-5 and V is TRBV7-7; D is unresolved. The CDR3 contains 15 residues. The germline V gene has CDR1 SSHAT and CDR2 FNYEAQ (reference sequence). V gave up 5 bases and J gave up 0 bases, with 13 bases separating them. The CDR3 region is CASSPSSQYQETQYF. In nucleotides, the CDR3 is TGTGCCAGCAGCCCTAGTTCCCAGTACCAAGAGACCCAGTACTTC.

The V gene is TRBV5-1, the J gene TRBJ1-1, with TRBD1 identical over 7 bases. This CDR3 region has 13 residues. Trimming cost V 5 bases and J 6 bases; bases outside gene matches: 7. The germline V gene encodes CDR1 SGHRS and CDR2 YFSETQ. The CDR3 here is CASRDRTVPEAFF. The CDR3 bases are TGCGCCAGCAGGGACAGGACCGTACCTGAAGCTTTCTTT. Variable domain in full (rest from reference TRBV5-1 and TRBJ1-1): KAGVTQTPRYLIKTRGQQVTLSCSPISGHRSVSWYQQTPGQGLQFLFEYFSETQRNKGNFPGRFSGRQFSNSRSEMNVSTLELGDSALYLCASRDRTVPEAFFGQGTRLTVV.

This clonotype occurred a few times. This chain connects TRBV6-1 to TRBJ2-3; the D is unclear. The CDR3 runs to 14 residues. Per germline, CDR1 MNHNS and CDR2 SASEGT. The ends were cut back, 3 bases at V and 6 bases at J, with 13 bases in the middle. CDR3 in DNA: TGTGCCAGCAGTGACCGGGCCAGGTCGGATACGCAGTATTTT. Its protein product is CASSDRARSDTQYF.

This clonotype appeared a few times. The chain is built from TRBV10-3 and TRBJ2-3; D possibly uses TRBD1 or TRBD2 (5 bases each). Germline V lookup: CDR1 ENHRY, CDR2 SYGVKD. CDR3 length: 15 amino acids. V was clipped by 8 bases and J by 6 bases, with 21 bases between them. The CDR3 nucleotides read TGTGCCATCTCCCTGGGGGTTGGTACATGGGATACGCAGTATTTT. This translates into CAISLGVGTWDTQYF.

The chain links TRBV11-3 to TRBJ1-5; TRBD1 might be the D (5 bases). The V gene lost 2 bases and the J gene lost 0 bases, with 11 bases spanning the gap. The CDR3 loop spans 16 amino acids. Germline CDR1 is SGHNT and CDR2 is YENEEA. As DNA, the CDR3 is TGTGCCAGCAGCTTACCGGACAAACATAGCAATCAGCCCCAGCATTTT. Translation: CASSLPDKHSNQPQHF.

The chain joins TRBV15 to TRBJ1-5; D is undetermined. The CDR3 runs 15 residues. Trimming removed 0 bases at V and 7 bases at J, with 13 bases between. Germline CDR1 and CDR2: LNHNV and YYDKDF (reference sequence). The chain's CDR3 is CATSRDLVQDQPQHF. CDR3 coding DNA: TGTGCCACCAGCAGAGATCTGGTGCAGGACCAGCCCCAGCATTTT.

This clonotype was seen a handful of times. The genes are TRBV7-8 and TRBJ1-3, with no clear D. The CDR3 is made up of 12 amino acids. The germline CDR1 and CDR2 sequences are SGHVS and FQNEAQ. The germline V and J ends were trimmed by 2 bases and 4 bases, with 3 bases remaining between them. The CDR3, as DNA: TGTGCCAGCAGCTTAAAGGGAAACACCATATATTTT. Protein product: CASSLKGNTIYF.

J is TRBJ2-7 and V is TRBV29-1; 7 bases fit TRBD2. The V segment lost 5 bases and the J segment 0 bases; nucleotides outside the gene matches: 4. In germline, CDR1 is SQVTM, CDR2 ANQGSEA. There are 13 residues in the CDR3. As DNA, the CDR3 is TGCAGCGTTTTGTTAGCGGGCTCCTACGAGCAGTACTTC. It is translated as CSVLLAGSYEQYF.

A remark on this clonotype: This may be a read error: a much more frequent sequence differs by one nucleotide. V and J are TRBV7-2 and TRBJ2-3, with D tentatively TRBD1 (5 bases). The CDR3 is 16 residues long. V dropped 3 bases and J dropped 1 base, with 14 bases sitting between them. CDR1 is SGHTA and CDR2 is FQGNSA in the germline V gene. As DNA, the CDR3 is TGTGCCAGCAGCTTTTCGAAAGGGGTGGGCACAGATACGCAGTATTTT. Translation: CASSFSKGVGTDTQYF.

The table lists this clonotype with many counts. This chain links TRBV7-2 with TRBJ2-1; no reliable D call. V lost 4 bases and J 4 bases, leaving 11 bases between the germline ends. The CDR3 contains 14 residues. CDR1 is SGHTA, CDR2 FQGNSA, per germline. The DNA for the CDR3 is TGTGCCAGCAGCTCCCCGGGTCGTTACAATGAGCAGTTCTTC. Residues: CASSSPGRYNEQFF.

This clonotype was counted only a few times. The V and J genes are TRBV19 and TRBJ1-5; 8 bases are a match to TRBD1. The trim removed 9 bases at V and 5 bases at J, leaving 12 bases unmatched. The CDR3 loop spans 15 amino acids. Germline V gives CDR1 LNHDA, CDR2 SQIVND (reference sequence). The CDR3 DNA sequence: TGTGCCAGCCTTCTTCAGGGGGCTGAGGATCAGCCCCAGCATTTT. Encoded protein: CASLLQGAEDQPQHF.

Points on this clonotype: A much larger clone is a single base away; this may be a read error. The chain employs TRBV12-3 or TRBV12-4 and TRBJ1-1; D remains unclear. V gave up 7 bases and J gave up 1 base, with 4 bases separating them. CDR3 length: 11 amino acids. This CDR3 is CASIKNTEAFF. CDR3 in DNA: TGTGCCAGCATTAAGAACACTGAAGCTTTCTTT.

The sample holds a few counts of this clonotype. The V call is TRBV7-9, the J call TRBJ1-4; D is perhaps TRBD1 (5 bases). V was pared by 2 bases and J by 6 bases, with 13 bases between. Germline CDR1 reads SEHNR; CDR2 reads FQNEAQ (reference sequence). This CDR3 has 15 residues. The CDR3 DNA follows: TGTGCCAGCAGCTTAATACGAGGGACGGATGAAAAACTGTTTTTT. Encoded protein: CASSLIRGTDEKLFF.